Sequencing of this TCR beta chain was carried out in a study of spatial heterogeneity in lung cancer. Findings of the study overall: Whereas they appeared in blood less at follow-up, ubiquitous expanded tumor TCRs appeared there more at resection.

The CDR3 loop spans 15 amino acids. V was pared by 5 bases and J by 5 bases, with 12 bases of the junction left unmatched. Regarding time point: sample taken at primary tumor resection. Patients with untreated early-stage non-small cell lung cancer, numbering 72, were the donors. This clonotype has ten or more counts. As yet, its antigen is unknown. On each TCR cDNA molecule, a unique molecular identifier was present. TCRdb reanalysed the 5' RACE reads using MiXCR and keeps one entry per CDR3 protein. The sample records approximately 40,000 distinct CDR3 sequences, approximately 5.2% being singletons. The sequence came from a female donor with early-stage non-small cell lung cancer. The material sequenced was PBMCs, taken at surgery. V and J are TRBV12-3 or TRBV12-4 and TRBJ2-7; 7 positions agree with TRBD2. The CDR3 loop reads CASSPGGRLANEQYF. As DNA, the CDR3 is TGTGCCAGCAGTCCCGGCGGGCGACTAGCTAACGAGCAGTACTTC.